Shown below are 23 T cell receptor beta chains from a single sample sequenced in a study of naive and memory T cell subsets. No cognate antigen is known for these TCRs. Broader study findings: Possibly reflecting memory cells re-expressing CD45RA, a few larger clonotypes occurred in naive repertoires, especially CD8.

Both TRBC1 and TRBC2 were covered by a beta constant-region primer of two equimolar oligonucleotides. Four rounds of PCR amplified the ligated cDNA using nested alpha and beta constant-region primers plus SP2. TCRdb analysed the UMI-ligation and nested PCR reads with MiXCR anew, one entry per CDR3 protein. This table has fewer than 150,000 distinct CDR3 sequences, approximately 20% appearing once. The sequenced sample consisted of naive CD8+ T cells from blood. The receptors derive from a human donor in good health.

The gene calls are TRBV7-9 and TRBJ2-7; no clear D gene. Germline assignment: CDR1 SEHNR and CDR2 FQNEAQ (reference sequence). The CDR3 loop spans 13 amino acids. V was shortened by 5 bases and J by 4 bases, with 12 bases between the two germline ends. DNA of the CDR3: TGTGCCAGCAGCCCCCTCGTCCAGTACGAGCAGTACTTC. Translation: CASSPLVQYEQYF.

This clonotype was seen more than once but under ten times. CDR3 DNA: TGTGCCACCAGCACGGTCGGGGTCCGCAATCAGCCCCAGCATTTT. It encodes CATSTVGVRNQPQHF. The chain employs TRBV15 and TRBJ1-5; D uncertain. This CDR3 region has 15 residues. Germline CDR1 and CDR2: LNHNV and YYDKDF (reference sequence). V lost 4 bases to trimming and J lost 2 bases, with 12 bases between them.

The chain joins TRBV27 to TRBJ2-7; the D call may be TRBD1 or TRBD2 (5 bases each). Germline lookup yields CDR1 MNHEY and CDR2 SMNVEV (reference sequence). The CDR3 extends over 14 amino acids. Trimming stripped 6 bases from V and 2 bases from J, with 14 bases between. The DNA of the CDR3 is TGTGCCAGCAGAATTTTCAGGGACGCCTACGAGCAGTACTTC. Protein sequence: CASRIFRDAYEQYF.

This clonotype was counted a few times. The V gene is TRBV12-3 or TRBV12-4, the J gene TRBJ2-3; the D gene is possibly TRBD2 (5 bases). Trimming shortened V by 10 bases and J by 2 bases, and 7 bases separated the two germline ends. This CDR3 spans 11 amino acids. This CDR3 is CAIANTDTQYF. The CDR3 bases are TGTGCCATAGCGAACACAGATACGCAGTATTTT.

Turning to this clonotype: The junction shows a germline mismatch at one end, possibly a read error. The chain links TRBV7-6 to TRBJ2-7; no clear D. The CDR3 covers 13 residues. Germline V gives CDR1 SGHVS, CDR2 FNYEAQ. The chain's CDR3 is CASSPGPLYGQYF. CDR3 sequence (DNA): TGTGCCAGCAGCCCCGGGCCGCTATACGGGCAGTACTTC.

This clonotype was found a few times. The gene calls are TRBV4-1 and TRBJ2-5; TRBD2 might be the D (6 bases). Deletions cut 4 bases from V and 4 bases from J, with 19 bases between. The CDR3 has 16 residues. The germline V gene encodes CDR1 MGHRA and CDR2 YSYEKL. The CDR3 protein is CASSPLARRALETQYF. The CDR3 region has the DNA TGCGCCAGCAGCCCTCTAGCTAGGAGGGCACTAGAGACCCAGTACTTC.

V is TRBV6-2 or TRBV6-3 and J is TRBJ2-7, with D perhaps matching TRBD2 (5 bases). There are 14 residues in the CDR3. Trimming stripped 0 bases from V and 5 bases from J, with 11 bases between. CDR1 MNHEY and CDR2 SVGEGT come from the germline V gene. This CDR3 is CASSYSTHGDEQYF. The CDR3 bases are TGTGCCAGCAGTTACTCGACACACGGGGACGAGCAGTACTTC.

The V gene is TRBV7-9, the J gene TRBJ2-7; TRBD1 is a possible D gene (6 bases). This CDR3 is 16 amino acids long. Germline loops: CDR1 SEHNR, CDR2 FQNEAQ (reference sequence). Trimming removed 3 bases from V and 0 bases from J, with 15 bases in between. CDR3 protein: CASSFGGQGPSYEQYF. In nucleotides, the CDR3 is TGTGCCAGCAGCTTTGGCGGCCAGGGGCCCTCCTACGAGCAGTACTTC. Full variable domain (outside the CDR3, taken from reference TRBV7-9 and TRBJ2-7): DTGVSQNPRHKITKRGQNVTFRCDPISEHNRLYWYRQTLGQGPEFLTYFQNEAQLEKSRLLSDRFSAERPKGSFSTLEIQRTEQGDSAMYLCASSFGGQGPSYEQYFGPGTRLTVT.

The chain combines TRBV4-1 with TRBJ2-7, with D possibly TRBD2 on 6 matching bases. Trimming took off 1 base at V and 6 bases at J, with 16 bases between the two ends. Germline lookup yields CDR1 MGHRA and CDR2 YSYEKL. The CDR3 runs to 15 residues. CDR3: CASSQVIKSGREQYF. CDR3 DNA sequence: TGCGCCAGCAGCCAAGTCATTAAGAGCGGGCGCGAGCAGTACTTC.

This clonotype was observed a handful of times. This chain uses TRBV6-5 with TRBJ2-7; D may be TRBD1 (6 bases). The CDR3 totals 13 residues. Germline-derived CDR1 and CDR2 are MNHEY and SVGAGI. Deletions cut 7 bases from V and 6 bases from J, with 16 bases between. The CDR3 DNA reads as TGTGCCAGCACTGTAAAACAGGGTTTCGAGCAGTACTTC. Its protein product is CASTVKQGFEQYF.

This clonotype was seen a handful of times. Here the CDR3 DNA reads TGCAGTGCTAGAGGCCTACCCTACGAGCAGTACTTC. This translates into CSARGLPYEQYF. The chain is built from TRBV20-1 and TRBJ2-7; D is unclear. Trimming pared 1 base from V and 2 bases from J, leaving 6 bases between. The CDR3 sequence is 12 residues long. Germline-derived CDR1 and CDR2 are DFQATT and SNEGSKA (reference sequence).

This clonotype was seen only a few times. V gene TRBV6-2 or TRBV6-3 combines with J gene TRBJ2-2, with D uncertain. The length of the CDR3 is 12 residues. V was clipped by 4 bases and J by 6 bases, with 6 bases between them. Germline-derived CDR1 and CDR2 are MNHEY and SVGEGT. CDR3 sequence reads: CASSWSAGELFF. The CDR3 region has the DNA TGTGCCAGCAGTTGGTCAGCCGGGGAGCTGTTTTTT.

This chain connects TRBV13 to TRBJ2-1; D is possibly TRBD2 (5 bases). Per the germline V gene, CDR1 is PRHDT and CDR2 is FYEKMQ (reference sequence). The V gene lost 5 bases and the J gene lost 9 bases, with 11 bases spanning the gap. This CDR3 contains 12 residues. DNA for the CDR3: TGTGCCAGCAGCCCCTCGAGCGGTGAGCAGTTCTTC. Translating it yields CASSPSSGEQFF.

This clonotype was seen a few times. V gene TRBV5-6 combines with J gene TRBJ1-1; no reliable D call. Trimming left V 4 bases short and J 5 bases short, with 18 bases between. Germline assignment: CDR1 SGHDT and CDR2 YYEEEE. The CDR3 runs to 15 residues. The CDR3 sequence: CASSPAGPKGTEAFF. In DNA form, the CDR3 reads TGTGCCAGCAGCCCTGCCGGCCCCAAGGGAACTGAAGCTTTCTTT.

The J gene is TRBJ2-7, the V gene TRBV28; D is possibly TRBD2 (6 bases). Trimming took off 3 bases at V and 2 bases at J, with 14 bases between the two ends. Germline CDR1 is MDHEN and CDR2 is SYDVKM. The CDR3 is 15 residues long. CDR3 sequence: CASSFGGQGTYEQYF. The CDR3 DNA is TGTGCCAGCAGTTTCGGGGGTCAGGGAACCTACGAGCAGTACTTC.

This clonotype was counted ten times or more. The chain couples TRBV28 to TRBJ1-5; 7 bases are a match to TRBD1. This CDR3 spans 15 amino acids. Losses at the gene ends were 6 bases for V and 3 bases for J; bases not matched to a gene: 8. Germline V CDR1 and CDR2: MDHEN, SYDVKM. CDR3 in DNA: TGTGCCAGCAGGCAAGAGGACAGGCACAATCAGCCCCAGCATTTT. This sequence encodes CASRQEDRHNQPQHF.

The rearrangement links TRBV7-9 to TRBJ2-7; 8 bases line up with TRBD2. CDR1 is SEHNR and CDR2 is FQNEAQ in the germline V gene (reference sequence). The CDR3 runs to 16 residues. Unmatched junction bases numbered 12, after V lost 5 bases and J lost 3 bases. The CDR3 spells CASSPNAGGKFYEQYF. In DNA, the CDR3 is TGTGCCAGCAGCCCCAACGCGGGGGGTAAGTTCTACGAGCAGTACTTC.

Only a few counts were recorded for this clonotype. The chain carries TRBV27 and TRBJ2-7; D gene uncertain. The germline gives CDR1 MNHEY, CDR2 SMNVEV (reference sequence). The CDR3 covers 11 residues. Trimming removed 5 bases at V and 2 bases at J, with 4 bases between. CDR3 loop: CASSTTYEQYF. CDR3 nucleotides: TGTGCCAGCAGTACCACCTACGAGCAGTACTTC.

The chain carries TRBV20-1 and TRBJ1-1; 7 nucleotides align to TRBD1. CDR3 length equals 14 residues. V was pared by 5 bases and J by 5 bases, with 11 bases of the junction left unmatched. Germline V gives CDR1 DFQATT, CDR2 SNEGSKA (reference sequence). CDR3 bases: TGCAGTGCTCCGAAACCCCAACAGGGGACTGAAGCTTTCTTT. Translating it yields CSAPKPQQGTEAFF.

The chain has TRBV28 and TRBJ2-1; TRBD1 matches at 8 bases. The CDR3 is 16 residues long. The germline V gene has CDR1 MDHEN and CDR2 SYDVKM. The trim removed 2 bases at V and 13 bases at J, leaving 16 bases unmatched. The chain's CDR3 is CASSLRAVTGDDGQFF. The CDR3 DNA sequence: TGTGCCAGCAGTTTAAGGGCCGTGACAGGGGACGATGGACAGTTCTTC.

The table lists this clonotype with a few counts. The chain couples TRBV7-6 to TRBJ2-7; tentative D call: TRBD2 (7 bases). The germline gives CDR1 SGHVS, CDR2 FNYEAQ. The CDR3 has 14 amino acids. V was shortened by 7 bases and J by 5 bases, with 18 bases between the two germline ends. The CDR3 spells CASTPEGGADEQYF. The CDR3 DNA reads TGTGCCAGCACCCCCGAGGGGGGGGCGGACGAGCAGTACTTC.

This clonotype was counted only a few times. The chain has TRBV13 and TRBJ2-7; weak D call: TRBD1 (6 bases). This CDR3 has 17 residues. The germline V gene encodes CDR1 PRHDT and CDR2 FYEKMQ (reference sequence). V lost 5 bases to trimming and J lost 2 bases, with 22 bases between them. The CDR3 region is CASSPRGTSRPAYEQYF. CDR3 in DNA: TGTGCCAGCAGCCCGAGGGGGACCTCCCGTCCCGCCTACGAGCAGTACTTC.

This clonotype turned up a few times. The chain employs TRBV29-1 and TRBJ1-4; possible D gene TRBD1, 5 bases. V lost 7 bases to trimming and J lost 6 bases, with 9 bases between them. In germline, CDR1 is SQVTM, CDR2 ANQGSEA. CDR3 length: 11 residues. The CDR3 is CSGRADEKLFF. DNA for the CDR3: TGCAGCGGCAGGGCGGATGAAAAACTGTTTTTT. The full variable domain, with the rest looked up from reference TRBV29-1 and TRBJ1-4, is SAVISQKPSRDICQRGTSLTIQCQVDSQVTMMFWYRQQPGQSLTLIATANQGSEATYESGFVIDKFPISRPNLTFSTLTVSNMSPEDSSIYLCSGRADEKLFFGSGTQLSVL.